This entry lists 9 T cell receptor beta chains sequenced from one sample in a study of T cell clones after liver transplantation. Method: immunoSEQ multiplex PCR; TCRdb's copy keeps in-frame clones and lacks some. The data show some 75,000 clones, with over 70% seen just once and about 0.63% held by the top ten. The source was CD4+ T cells from blood, collected before liver transplant. The receptors here all came from a human donor who received a liver transplant.

The V and J genes are TRBV2 and TRBJ2-7; D is unresolved. Germline-derived CDR1 and CDR2 are SNHLY and FYNNEI. V was shortened by 11 bases and J by 7 bases, with 15 bases between the two germline ends. The CDR3 contains 11 residues. CDR3 sequence: CASGLLTEQYF. The CDR3 DNA follows: TGTGCCTCCGGTTTACTTACAGAGCAGTACTTC.

The chain has TRBV11-2 and TRBJ2-1, with D unresolved. Germline assignment: CDR1 SGHAT and CDR2 FQNNGV. This CDR3 contains 17 residues. Trimming pared 2 bases from V and 5 bases from J, leaving 19 bases between. The DNA of the CDR3 is TGTGCCAGCAGCTTAAGGTCCCGTGGTTTTACCAACAATGAGCAGTTCTTC. As protein: CASSLRSRGFTNNEQFF.

The chain has TRBV23-1 and TRBJ1-1; D gene ambiguous. TRBV23-1 is identified as an open reading frame with a role that is uncertain. The CDR3 totals 14 residues. V gave up 8 bases and J gave up 0 bases, with 13 bases separating them. The CDR3 region is CASGNQVLNTEAFF. CDR3 bases: TGCGCCAGCGGAAACCAGGTACTGAACACTGAAGCTTTCTTT.

V gene TRBV15 combines with J gene TRBJ1-4; no reliable D call. The CDR3 covers 14 residues. Germline V gene lookup returns CDR1 LNHNV and CDR2 YYDKDF (reference sequence). Trimming took off 5 bases at V and 7 bases at J, with 14 bases between the two ends. In DNA form, the CDR3 reads TGTGCCACCAGCTATGGAGGGTCGGGTGAAAAACTGTTTTTT. The encoded protein is CATSYGGSGEKLFF.

In DNA, the CDR3 is TGTGCCAGCTCACCAAGGACCTCCCAAGGCTACACCTTC. Residues: CASSPRTSQGYTF. The V call is TRBV18, the J call TRBJ1-2; D not resolved. Germline CDR1 is KGHSH and CDR2 is LQKENI. This CDR3 is built from 13 residues. Trimming stripped 2 bases from V and 8 bases from J, with 12 bases between.

The rearrangement joins TRBV6-1 to TRBJ1-1, with D unresolved. V was shortened by 5 bases and J by 1 base, with 8 bases between the two germline ends. The CDR3 consists of 13 residues. Germline V CDR1 and CDR2: MNHNS, SASEGT. CDR3 coding DNA: TGTGCCAGCAGTTTTTTTGAGAACACTGAAGCTTTCTTT. The encoded protein is CASSFFENTEAFF.

Points on this clone: Other DNA sequences within the sample encode an identical CDR3. The J gene is TRBJ1-4, the V gene TRBV7-9; 7 bases are shared with TRBD1. Germline loops: CDR1 SEHNR, CDR2 FQNEAQ (reference sequence). The CDR3 has 16 amino acids. Trimming took 0 bases from V and 0 from J; bases not matched to a gene: 1. CDR3 sequence reads: CASSLATGATNEKLFF. CDR3 coding DNA: TGTGCCAGCAGCTTAGCTACAGGGGCAACTAATGAAAAACTGTTTTTT.

For this clone: One end of the junction is discordant with germline, which a read error may explain. The rearrangement links TRBV2 to TRBJ2-5; D is unresolved. In germline, CDR1 is SNHLY, CDR2 FYNNEI. This CDR3 is 12 amino acids long. CDR3 amino acids: CASSFHGEPQYF. CDR3 nucleotides: TGTGCCAGCAGCTTCCACGGAGAGCCCCAGTACTTC.

The chain employs TRBV9 and TRBJ2-1, with 11 bases fitting TRBD2. This CDR3 has 17 amino acids. Germline V CDR1 and CDR2: SGDLS, YYNGEE. The trim removed 0 bases at V and 3 bases at J, leaving 5 bases unmatched. The CDR3 coding sequence is TGTGCCAGCAGCGTAGGAACTAGCGGGAGCTTCTACAATGAGCAGTTCTTC. It encodes CASSVGTSGSFYNEQFF.